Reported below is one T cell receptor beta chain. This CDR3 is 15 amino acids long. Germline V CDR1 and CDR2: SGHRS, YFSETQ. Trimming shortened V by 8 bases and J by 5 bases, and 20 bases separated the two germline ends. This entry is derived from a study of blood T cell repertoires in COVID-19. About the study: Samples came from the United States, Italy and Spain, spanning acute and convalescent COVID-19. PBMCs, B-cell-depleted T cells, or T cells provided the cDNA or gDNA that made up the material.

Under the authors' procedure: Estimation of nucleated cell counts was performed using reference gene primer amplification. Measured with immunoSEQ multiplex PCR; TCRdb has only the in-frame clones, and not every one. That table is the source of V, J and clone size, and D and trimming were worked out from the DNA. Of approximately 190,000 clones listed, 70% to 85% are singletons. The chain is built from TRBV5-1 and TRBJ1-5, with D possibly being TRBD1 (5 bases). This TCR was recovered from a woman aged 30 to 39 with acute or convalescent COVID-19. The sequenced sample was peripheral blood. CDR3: CASAPQGPIDQPQHF. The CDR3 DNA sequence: TGCGCCAGTGCCCCCCAGGGCCCGATCGATCAGCCCCAGCATTTT.